The 29 T cell receptor beta chains below all came from one sample that was sequenced in a study of beta chain features in type 1 diabetes. Regarding the study as a whole: All four CD4+ subsets from Type 1 diabetes patients carried moderately but significantly shorter TCRB CDR3s.

These TCRs' antigens remain unknown. Since all of the isolated RNA was reverse transcribed, expressed TCRB transcripts were what got sequenced. The protocol was immunoSEQ multiplex PCR, while the TCRdb copy is restricted to in-frame clones and leaves out a portion. This sample has around 250,000 clones, with over 11% found just once. Specimen: naive CD4+ T cells from blood. These receptors were collected from a man aged 30 to 39 with type 1 diabetes.

This clone was seen more than once but under ten times. The same CDR3 can be traced to other DNA sequences in this sample. This chain joins TRBV28 and TRBJ2-7, with a tentative D call TRBD2 (5 bases). Trimming pared 2 bases from V and 4 bases from J, leaving 6 bases between. The germline V gene has CDR1 MDHEN and CDR2 SYDVKM. The CDR3 sequence is 12 residues long. The CDR3 region is CASSLRGYEQYF. The CDR3 DNA follows: TGTGCCAGCAGTTTACGGGGTTACGAGCAGTACTTC.

The chain has TRBV4-2 and TRBJ1-1, with a possible D match to TRBD1 (6 bases). With 1 base removed from V and 1 base from J, the gap between germline ends came to 16 bases. The CDR3 is made up of 17 amino acids. Per germline, CDR1 LGHNA and CDR2 YNFKEQ. Here the CDR3 reads CASSQGFRGSGNTEAFF. CDR3 coding DNA: TGTGCCAGCAGCCAAGGTTTCAGGGGTTCGGGGAACACTGAAGCTTTCTTT.

The chain has TRBV29-1 and TRBJ1-1; 12 nucleotides match TRBD1. With V trimmed by 5 bases and J by 5 bases, 9 bases remained unmatched. CDR3 length: 15 amino acids. Looked up from germline, CDR1 is SQVTM and CDR2 is ANQGSEA. CDR3 amino acids: CSVRRDRGQNTEAFF. CDR3 nucleotides: TGCAGCGTTCGCCGGGACAGGGGGCAAAATACTGAAGCTTTCTTT.

This clone was seen a few times. The chain carries TRBV5-5 and TRBJ2-1; 9 bases map to TRBD2. V was pared by 3 bases and J by 8 bases, with 6 bases of the junction left unmatched. This CDR3 is built from 14 residues. Germline CDR1 and CDR2: SGHKS and YYEKEE (reference sequence). CDR3 residues: CASSSSGIAYEQFF. The CDR3 nucleotides are TGTGCCAGCAGCTCTAGCGGGATAGCGTATGAGCAGTTCTTC.

This clone was found a few times. The rearrangement joins TRBV7-2 to TRBJ2-7; TRBD2 matches at 9 bases. The trim removed 1 base at V and 0 bases at J, leaving 4 bases unmatched. This CDR3 region has 16 residues. CDR1 is SGHTA and CDR2 is FQGNSA in the germline V gene. The CDR3 sequence: CASSLGLAVSSYEQYF. CDR3 DNA: TGTGCCAGCAGCTTAGGACTAGCGGTGAGCTCCTACGAGCAGTACTTC. The complete variable domain, with remaining parts taken from reference TRBV7-2 and TRBJ2-7, reads GAGVSQSPSNKVTEKGKDVELRCDPISGHTALYWYRQSLGQGLEFLIYFQGNSAPDKSGLPSDRFSAERTGGSVSTLTIQRTQQEDSAVYLCASSLGLAVSSYEQYFGPGTRLTVT.

This clone was counted a few times. This rearrangement joins TRBV2 to TRBJ2-1, with 8 bases aligning to TRBD2. The V gene's germline CDR1 is SNHLY and CDR2 FYNNEI. The CDR3 loop spans 12 amino acids. Trimming cost V 6 bases and J 10 bases; bases outside gene matches: 5. The CDR3 protein is CASSAIAGEQFF. The CDR3 nucleotides are TGTGCCAGCAGCGCTATAGCGGGAGAGCAGTTCTTC.

This clone has just a few counts. This chain connects TRBV4-2 to TRBJ2-3, with 12 bases fitting TRBD2. The CDR3 is 16 residues long. V shed 4 bases and J 3 bases; nucleotides not matched to a gene: 5. CDR1 is LGHNA and CDR2 is YNFKEQ in the germline V gene. CDR3 DNA: TGTGCCAGCAGCCGCGATACTAGCGGGGGGACAGATACGCAGTATTTT. This gives the protein CASSRDTSGGTDTQYF.

The chain uses TRBV13 and TRBJ1-1; 8 bases fit TRBD1. Germline V gene lookup returns CDR1 PRHDT and CDR2 FYEKMQ (reference sequence). This CDR3 is 15 amino acids long. J lost 7 bases, V lost 2 bases, and 9 bases had no gene match. This chain's CDR3 is CASSLRTGRIGEAFF. The CDR3, as DNA: TGTGCCAGCAGCTTAAGGACAGGGAGAATAGGTGAAGCTTTCTTT. Based on the CDR3 plus reference TRBV13 and TRBJ1-1, the full variable domain is AAGVIQSPRHLIKEKRETATLKCYPIPRHDTVYWYQQGPGQDPQFLISFYEKMQSDKGSIPDRFSAQQFSDYHSELNMSSLELGDSALYFCASSLRTGRIGEAFFGQGTRLTVV.

This chain joins TRBV7-2 and TRBJ2-1; TRBD2 matches 9 bases. After removal of 4 bases from V and 8 bases from J, the junction contained 9 bases not matched to a gene. CDR3 length: 15 residues. Germline V gives CDR1 SGHTA, CDR2 FQGNSA. CDR3 amino acids: CASSSPGLAVHEQFF. Written as DNA, the CDR3 is TGTGCCAGCAGCTCGCCGGGACTAGCAGTCCATGAGCAGTTCTTC.

The chain combines TRBV6-5 with TRBJ2-1; D ambiguous. Germline CDR1 and CDR2: MNHEY and SVGAGI. The V end lost 6 bases, the J end lost 5 bases, and 17 bases lay between the germline ends. The CDR3 runs to 15 residues. The DNA of the CDR3 is TGTGCCAGCAGATCCCTTGGCGGCATCGACAATGAGCAGTTCTTC. This gives the protein CASRSLGGIDNEQFF.

This sequence joins TRBV5-4 and TRBJ2-7; 8 bases fit TRBD1. J was trimmed by 2 bases and V by 4 bases; bases with no gene match: 5. Germline V gives CDR1 SGHNT, CDR2 YYREEE (reference sequence). This CDR3 has 14 amino acids. The CDR3 here is CASSRGQEAYEQYF. For the CDR3, the DNA is TGTGCCAGCAGCCGGGGACAGGAGGCCTACGAGCAGTACTTC.

This clone appeared a few times. The rearrangement uses TRBV7-2 and TRBJ2-7; TRBD2 agrees at 8 bases. Germline V gene data show CDR1 as SGHTA and CDR2 as FQGNSA. V dropped 5 bases and J dropped 2; count of bases not matched to a gene: 8. The length of the CDR3 is 15 residues. Written as DNA, the CDR3 is TGTGCCAGCAGCCCAAAGCGGGAGAGTCCCTACGAGCAGTACTTC. It specifies CASSPKRESPYEQYF.

With regard to this clone: This likely comes from a read error, as the CDR3 has no conserved phenylalanine or tryptophan at its end. Because the CDR3's place on the DNA is in doubt, the DNA is left out and the CDR3 is given as listed by TCRdb. The V and J genes are TRBV7-4 and TRBJ2-7; TRBD1, the table's D call, was not compared with the DNA. CDR1 and CDR2 from the germline V gene are SGHVT and SQSDAQ. The CDR3 is made up of 8 amino acids, end residues included. CDR3 residues: CASDRAGL.

This clone has just a few counts. The chain has TRBV6-6 and TRBJ1-1, with D unresolved. Looked up from germline, CDR1 is MNHNY and CDR2 is SVGAGI (reference sequence). Trimming left V 3 bases short and J 1 base short, with 6 bases between. The CDR3 has 13 residues. The CDR3 coding sequence is TGTGCCAGCAGTTATAACAGGAACACTGAAGCTTTCTTT. This gives the protein CASSYNRNTEAFF.

The genes are TRBV7-6 and TRBJ2-3; the match to TRBD2 covers 8 bases. Germline V gene data show CDR1 as SGHVS and CDR2 as FNYEAQ. The junction had 6 bases not matched to a gene; V was cut back by 5 bases and J by 5 bases. The CDR3 is 14 amino acids. The CDR3 reads CASSQAGAVDTQYF. The CDR3 DNA reads as TGTGCCAGCAGCCAAGCGGGAGCGGTAGATACGCAGTATTTT.

This clone was seen only a few times. This CDR3 is also generated by other DNA sequences in the sample. The chain has TRBV18 and TRBJ2-7; 13 nucleotides agree with TRBD2. This CDR3 spans 15 amino acids. The V segment lost 6 bases and the J segment 1 base; nucleotides outside the gene matches: 3. Germline V lookup: CDR1 KGHSH, CDR2 LQKENI. The CDR3 spells CASSRTSGSSYEQYF. The CDR3 nucleotides read TGTGCCAGCTCTCGGACTAGCGGGAGTTCCTACGAGCAGTACTTC.

V and J are TRBV15 and TRBJ2-1, with 8 bases matching TRBD1. With V trimmed by 5 bases and J by 8 bases, 8 bases remained unmatched. The CDR3 totals 14 residues. The germline V gene encodes CDR1 LNHNV and CDR2 YYDKDF (reference sequence). CDR3 DNA sequence: TGTGCCACCAGCGGTGGACAGGGACGGGATGAGCAGTTCTTC. This encodes CATSGGQGRDEQFF.

This clone has more than one count but fewer than ten. This sequence joins TRBV6-6 and TRBJ1-1; possible D gene TRBD1, 5 bases. V was trimmed by 5 bases and J by 9 bases, leaving 16 bases between them. Germline CDR1 MNHNY, CDR2 SVGAGI (reference sequence). CDR3 length equals 13 residues. CDR3 DNA: TGTGCCAGCAGTATTAGACAGTCCCATAAAGCTTTCTTT. Translating it yields CASSIRQSHKAFF.

This clone was seen only a few times. The chain carries TRBV4-3 and TRBJ2-7; no firm D call. Per germline, CDR1 LGHNA and CDR2 YSLEER. Trimming stripped 0 bases from V and 5 bases from J, with 14 bases between. This CDR3 region has 15 residues. The CDR3 nucleotides are TGCGCCAGCAGCCAAGATCTTTCAGTTTTCAACGAGCAGTACTTC. Translated, it gives CASSQDLSVFNEQYF.

The V gene is TRBV4-2, the J gene TRBJ2-1; D might be TRBD2 (6 bases). Per the germline V gene, CDR1 is LGHNA and CDR2 is YNFKEQ. This CDR3 spans 13 amino acids. V gave up 4 bases and J gave up 5 bases, with 9 bases separating them. The CDR3 bases are TGTGCCAGCAGCCCCGGGACTCACAATGAGCAGTTCTTC. This gives the protein CASSPGTHNEQFF.

V and J are TRBV5-4 and TRBJ2-7; D possibly corresponds to TRBD2 (6 bases). Germline assignment: CDR1 SGHNT and CDR2 YYREEE (reference sequence). V was trimmed by 4 bases and J by 7 bases, leaving 18 bases between them. The CDR3 length is 14 residues. CDR3 in amino acids: CASSTGGAAREQYF. In DNA, the CDR3 is TGTGCCAGCAGCACCGGGGGAGCCGCACGGGAGCAGTACTTC.

This clone turned up a few times. The J gene is TRBJ1-1, the V gene TRBV7-2, with a tentative D call TRBD1 (5 bases). V was clipped by 2 bases and J by 2 bases, with 18 bases between them. The CDR3 spans 17 residues. Germline lookup yields CDR1 SGHTA and CDR2 FQGNSA. Here the CDR3 reads CASSLTGASPKNTEAFF. CDR3 DNA sequence: TGTGCCAGCAGCTTAACTGGGGCCTCACCGAAAAACACTGAAGCTTTCTTT. Variable domain in full (rest from reference TRBV7-2 and TRBJ1-1): GAGVSQSPSNKVTEKGKDVELRCDPISGHTALYWYRQSLGQGLEFLIYFQGNSAPDKSGLPSDRFSAERTGGSVSTLTIQRTQQEDSAVYLCASSLTGASPKNTEAFFGQGTRLTVV.

The genes are TRBV7-2 and TRBJ2-1; 7 bases fit TRBD2. The CDR3 loop spans 17 amino acids. The V and J ends lost 1 base and 0 bases, in that order; junction bases with no gene match: 6. Germline loops: CDR1 SGHTA, CDR2 FQGNSA. The CDR3 spells CASSLGLRTSSYNEQFF. The CDR3 bases are TGTGCCAGCAGCTTAGGTTTGCGGACTAGCTCCTACAATGAGCAGTTCTTC.

The rearrangement links TRBV4-2 to TRBJ2-1; TRBD1 might be the D (5 bases). This CDR3 comprises 13 residues. Germline V gene sequence: CDR1 LGHNA, CDR2 YNFKEQ. The germline V and J ends were trimmed by 0 bases and 10 bases, with 10 bases remaining between them. DNA of the CDR3: TGTGCCAGCAGCCAAGATGTGGGGCGGGAGCAGTTCTTC. Translated: CASSQDVGREQFF.

The chain has TRBV27 and TRBJ1-5; D is possibly TRBD1 (6 bases). The CDR3 runs to 14 residues. V shed 5 bases and J shed 9 bases, with 17 bases lying between them. Germline V gives CDR1 MNHEY, CDR2 SMNVEV (reference sequence). The CDR3 here is CASSPRDTPRPQHF. CDR3 sequence (DNA): TGTGCCAGCAGTCCCCGGGACACCCCAAGGCCCCAGCATTTT.

This clone was found a few times. This chain links TRBV7-2 with TRBJ2-7, with TRBD2 matching over 12 bases. V lost 5 bases and J lost 3; bases outside the gene matches: 17. This CDR3 has 19 amino acids. Germline-derived CDR1 and CDR2 are SGHTA and FQGNSA. DNA of the CDR3: TGTGCCAGCAGCCTACCCTCTAGCGGGAGGGCCGCCAGTTTCTACGAGCAGTACTTC. The encoded protein is CASSLPSSGRAASFYEQYF.

A few counts support this clone. This rearrangement joins TRBV19 to TRBJ1-2, with D perhaps TRBD1 (5 bases). This CDR3 contains 14 residues. CDR1 is LNHDA and CDR2 is SQIVND in the germline V gene (reference sequence). The V gene lost 6 bases and the J gene lost 3 bases, with 14 bases spanning the gap. The CDR3 DNA reads as TGTGCCAGTAGCCGACAGCGCGGAGACTATGGCTACACCTTC. The encoded protein is CASSRQRGDYGYTF.

The V and J genes are TRBV5-4 and TRBJ2-3; D is perhaps TRBD2 (6 bases). Between the trimmed V and J ends, which lost 4 bases and 5 bases, there was a span of 14 bases. Per germline, CDR1 SGHNT and CDR2 YYREEE (reference sequence). CDR3 length: 14 residues. The CDR3 DNA sequence: TGTGCCAGCAGCGAGACTAGTTTCGGAGATACGCAGTATTTT. The encoded protein is CASSETSFGDTQYF.

This clone was detected only a few times. This chain uses TRBV28 with TRBJ1-1; D unclear. Germline-derived CDR1 and CDR2 are MDHEN and SYDVKM. The CDR3 is 12 amino acids. Deletions cut 10 bases from V and 0 bases from J, with 9 bases between. In nucleotides, the CDR3 is TGTGCCATATTTCGGTTGAACACTGAAGCTTTCTTT. It specifies CAIFRLNTEAFF. Looking up the rest from reference TRBV28 and TRBJ1-1 gives the full variable domain: DVKVTQSSRYLVKRTGEKVFLECVQDMDHENMFWYRQDPGLGLRLIYFSYDVKMKEKGDIPEGYSVSREKKERFSLILESASTNQTSMYLCAIFRLNTEAFFGQGTRLTVV.